The 10 T cell receptor beta chains in this list originate from one sample, sequenced in a study of shared clonotypes between healthy human individuals. The protocol was immunoSEQ multiplex PCR, while the TCRdb copy is restricted to in-frame clones and leaves out a portion. The sample records roughly 1,000,000 clones, approximately 80% being singletons. The sequenced material came from memory CD4+ T cells from PBMCs. Subset indicated: CD45RA-negative fraction. These receptors originate from a young man in good health. Some clones in this sample may be carry-over from other donors' samples.

The rearrangement joins TRBV4-1 to TRBJ2-5, with 9 bases that match TRBD2. This CDR3 comprises 17 residues. CDR1 and CDR2 from the germline V gene are MGHRA and YSYEKL. V trimming: 0 bases; J trimming: 0 bases; junction bases outside the gene matches: 5. This chain's CDR3 is CASSQDPAGGDQETQYF. The CDR3 DNA follows: TGCGCCAGCAGCCAAGATCCAGCGGGAGGCGACCAAGAGACCCAGTACTTC.

The chain has TRBV4-2 and TRBJ2-7; the match to TRBD1 covers 8 bases. The germline gives CDR1 LGHNA, CDR2 YNFKEQ. V lost 4 bases to trimming and J lost 5 bases; unmatched junction nucleotides: 10. The CDR3 runs to 15 residues. This chain's CDR3 is CASSPGQGGSNEQYF. Here the CDR3 DNA reads TGTGCCAGCAGCCCAGGACAGGGCGGCTCAAACGAGCAGTACTTC.

A word on this clone: Other DNA sequences within the sample encode an identical CDR3. The gene calls are TRBV6-1 and TRBJ1-4; 8 bases agree with TRBD1. The V and J ends lost 6 bases and 4 bases, in that order; junction bases with no gene match: 4. CDR1 MNHNS and CDR2 SASEGT come from the germline V gene. There are 14 residues in the CDR3. The CDR3 DNA reads as TGTGCCAGCAGCGAGGACAGGGTTAATGAAAAACTGTTTTTT. Protein: CASSEDRVNEKLFF.

The chain links TRBV11-2 to TRBJ2-3, with a tentative D call TRBD2 (6 bases). CDR3 length: 15 residues. Germline V gene sequence: CDR1 SGHAT, CDR2 FQNNGV. Trimming pared 5 bases from V and 0 bases from J, leaving 12 bases between. The CDR3 here is CASSHSGLSTDTQYF. The CDR3 DNA sequence: TGTGCCAGCAGCCACAGCGGGCTAAGCACAGATACGCAGTATTTT.

V is TRBV6-5 and J is TRBJ2-5; 13 nucleotides align to TRBD2. Germline V lookup: CDR1 MNHEY, CDR2 SVGAGI. V gave up 6 bases and J gave up 4 bases; unmatched junction bases: 5. This CDR3 comprises 15 residues. CDR3 DNA sequence: TGTGCCAGCAGCCGAGGGACTAGCGGGATAGAGACCCAGTACTTC. It is translated as CASSRGTSGIETQYF.

The rearrangement uses TRBV29-1 and TRBJ2-2; D ambiguous. CDR1 and CDR2 (germline): SQVTM, ANQGSEA. The length of the CDR3 is 14 residues. The ends were cut back, 5 bases at V and 0 bases at J, with 10 bases in the middle. CDR3 DNA sequence: TGCAGCGTTTCAGGACCAACGAACACCGGGGAGCTGTTTTTT. It is translated as CSVSGPTNTGELFF.

J is TRBJ2-5 and V is TRBV4-2; either TRBD1 or TRBD2 may fit D (6 bases each). With 4 bases removed from V and 3 bases from J, the gap between germline ends came to 15 bases. Germline V gene data show CDR1 as LGHNA and CDR2 as YNFKEQ. The CDR3 is 15 residues long. The CDR3 loop reads CASSLKGGTKETQYF. Here the CDR3 DNA reads TGTGCCAGCAGCCTCAAGGGGGGTACTAAAGAGACCCAGTACTTC.

There are many counts of this clone. The chain combines TRBV2 with TRBJ2-2, with 7 nucleotides matching TRBD1. The trim removed 6 bases at V and 4 bases at J, leaving 2 bases unmatched. CDR3 size: 13 residues. Per the germline V gene, CDR1 is SNHLY and CDR2 is FYNNEI. The CDR3: CASRRDSTGELFF. The CDR3 region has the DNA TGTGCCAGCAGACGGGACAGCACCGGGGAGCTGTTTTTT.

The rearrangement joins TRBV28 to TRBJ1-3; the D is unclear. Germline V CDR1 and CDR2: MDHEN, SYDVKM. The CDR3 has 14 amino acids. V dropped 5 bases and J dropped 0 bases, with 8 bases sitting between them. Here the CDR3 DNA reads TGTGCCAGCAGTAAACCCCCCTCTGGAAACACCATATATTTT. Translated: CASSKPPSGNTIYF. The full variable domain, with the rest looked up from reference TRBV28 and TRBJ1-3, is DVKVTQSSRYLVKRTGEKVFLECVQDMDHENMFWYRQDPGLGLRLIYFSYDVKMKEKGDIPEGYSVSREKKERFSLILESASTNQTSMYLCASSKPPSGNTIYFGEGSWLTVV.

This clone was seen ten or more times. The genes are TRBV2 and TRBJ2-1; 7 bases agree with TRBD1. Germline V lookup: CDR1 SNHLY, CDR2 FYNNEI. J was trimmed by 8 bases and V by 6 bases; bases with no gene match: 7. The CDR3 extends over 13 amino acids. CDR3 DNA sequence: TGTGCCAGCAGCGACAGGGTTCTCGATGAGCAGTTCTTC. It encodes CASSDRVLDEQFF.